Here is one T cell receptor beta chain with its context. One junction end does not reproduce the germline sequence, and a read error may be involved. This record comes from a study of blood T cell repertoires in COVID-19. Across the whole study: The origin of the acute and convalescent COVID-19 samples was the United States, Italy and Spain. PBMCs, B-cell-depleted T cells, or T cells were the source of the cDNA or gDNA that made up the material.

The length of the CDR3 is 15 residues. Germline CDR1 SGHDT, CDR2 YYEEEE. As originally analysed: Amplified reference gene primers provided the basis for estimating nucleated cell counts. Sequenced by immunoSEQ multiplex PCR; TCRdb stores in-frame clones only, minus some. V and J calls and clone size are those listed in that table; D and trimming were worked out from the DNA. The table includes 150,000 to 200,000 clones, around 81% detected once. This clonotype was sampled from a human donor with acute or convalescent COVID-19. The donor label of this sample is uncertain. The sample taken for sequencing was peripheral blood. This sequence joins TRBV5-6 and TRBJ2-5; a weak D match, TRBD1 (6 bases). The CDR3 nucleotides are TGTGCCAGCAGCTTGGGGCTAAATAACAGGGTCCCTAACGACTTC. Protein: CASSLGLNNRVPNDF.